Following are 19 T cell receptor beta chains from one sample sequenced in a study of monozygotic twins with inflammatory bowel disease. TCRdb reprocessed the 5' RACE reads and reports one entry per CDR3 protein, with no DNA. The listing records hundreds of thousands of distinct CDR3 sequences. What was sequenced was blood. The receptors stem from a human donor with ulcerative colitis or Crohn's disease, or a healthy co-twin of an affected twin (not recorded which).

The chain uses TRBV9 and TRBJ2-1. The CDR3 covers 13 residues. Germline V gene data show CDR1 as SGDLS and CDR2 as YYNGEE. CDR3 sequence: CASSVEWSSEEFF.

V gene TRBV19 combines with J gene TRBJ2-3; TCRdb proposes TRBD1, but this gene call is untestable without DNA. This CDR3 spans 16 amino acids. Germline assignment: CDR1 LNHDA and CDR2 SQIVND (reference sequence). CDR3 sequence: CASRGLGQAYTDTQYF.

The V and J genes are TRBV20-1 and TRBJ2-1. The CDR3 runs 17 residues. Germline values: CDR1 DFQATT, CDR2 SNEGSKA (reference sequence). The CDR3 sequence: CSARDPVGSSSYNEQFF.

The J gene is TRBJ2-1, the V gene TRBV27; the TCRdb call, TRBD1, lacks DNA for checking. The CDR3 runs 14 residues. Germline V gene lookup returns CDR1 MNHEY and CDR2 SMNVEV (reference sequence). CDR3 residues: CASSGQGQYNEQFF.

CDR3 residues: CASSEYITGYNEQFF. The V gene is TRBV25-1, the J gene TRBJ2-1; TCRdb's D call of TRBD1 is untestable without DNA. Germline V lookup: CDR1 MGHDK, CDR2 SYGVNS. The CDR3 covers 15 residues.

This chain uses TRBV6-6 with TRBJ2-5; TCRdb outputs TRBD2, but without DNA this stays unchecked. CDR1 and CDR2 from the germline V gene are MNHNY and SVGAGI (reference sequence). The CDR3 extends over 13 amino acids. The CDR3 sequence: CASSTGTSGAQYF.

V usage is TRBV7-2 and J usage is TRBJ1-1; TCRdb proposes TRBD1, but this gene call is untestable without DNA. The V gene's germline CDR1 is SGHTA and CDR2 FQGNSA. The CDR3 totals 15 residues. The CDR3 protein is CASSYAWTGGTEAFF.

The chain joins TRBV6-1 to TRBJ1-6; the D call from TCRdb, TRBD1, cannot be confirmed without DNA. The CDR3 consists of 14 residues. Germline V gene sequence: CDR1 MNHNS, CDR2 SASEGT. The CDR3 sequence: CASRAGTSNSPLHF.

The J gene is TRBJ2-1, the V gene TRBV7-3; the D call from TCRdb, TRBD1, cannot be confirmed without DNA. CDR1 is SGHTA, CDR2 FQGTGA, per germline. The CDR3 spans 12 residues. CDR3 loop: CASSITGTHQFF.

The chain couples TRBV7-2 to TRBJ2-4; TCRdb outputs TRBD2, but without DNA this stays unchecked. The CDR3 consists of 16 residues. CDR1 and CDR2 (germline): SGHTA, FQGNSA. Here the CDR3 reads CASSLPGTSGTNMQYF. Full variable domain (remainder filled in from reference TRBV7-2 and TRBJ2-4): GAGVSQSPSNKVTEKGKDVELRCDPISGHTALYWYRQSLGQGLEFLIYFQGNSAPDKSGLPSDRFSAERTGGSVSTLTIQRTQQEDSAVYLCASSLPGTSGTNMQYFGAGTRLSVL.

This rearrangement joins TRBV19 to TRBJ1-1; TCRdb's assignment of TRBD1 cannot be checked, as there is no DNA. Germline V gene sequence: CDR1 LNHDA, CDR2 SQIVND (reference sequence). The CDR3 has 11 residues. The CDR3: CATGEKTEAFF.

V usage is TRBV11-2 and J usage is TRBJ2-5; no DNA is available, so the TRBD2 call from TCRdb remains unchecked. Germline assignment: CDR1 SGHAT and CDR2 FQNNGV. The CDR3 sequence is 16 residues long. This CDR3 reads CASSYGLAGSGETQYF.

The chain combines TRBV20-1 with TRBJ2-1; the D call from TCRdb, TRBD2, cannot be confirmed without DNA. This CDR3 is built from 18 residues. Germline-derived CDR1 and CDR2 are DFQATT and SNEGSKA (reference sequence). The CDR3 protein is CSARDWASGKTALNEQFF.

The CDR3 sequence: CASSLEGGGTTGELFF. This chain uses TRBV5-1 with TRBJ2-2; TCRdb's D call of TRBD2 is untestable without DNA. Germline values: CDR1 SGHRS, CDR2 YFSETQ. This CDR3 has 16 amino acids.

The chain recombines TRBV6-6 with TRBJ1-5; TCRdb picks TRBD1, but there is no DNA to check that call. The CDR3 runs to 13 residues. Germline CDR1 is MNHNY and CDR2 is SVGAGI (reference sequence). CDR3 sequence reads: CASSYASGRPQHF.

This rearrangement joins TRBV19 to TRBJ2-2. Germline values: CDR1 LNHDA, CDR2 SQIVND (reference sequence). The CDR3 has 13 residues. This CDR3 is CASSIVVAVELFF.

The chain uses TRBV7-9 and TRBJ2-3; the D call from TCRdb, TRBD1, cannot be confirmed without DNA. The CDR3 has 16 residues. CDR1 and CDR2 (germline): SEHNR, FQNEAQ (reference sequence). The CDR3 region is CASSPLGTGGADTQYF.

The CDR3 here is CASSKTGLNQPQHF. The V gene is TRBV5-1, the J gene TRBJ1-5; the TRBD1 assignment by TCRdb is unverifiable without DNA. The CDR3 has 14 amino acids. Per the germline V gene, CDR1 is SGHRS and CDR2 is YFSETQ.

This chain joins TRBV6-2 or TRBV6-3 and TRBJ2-7; TCRdb indicates TRBD1, and absent DNA this call remains unverified. The CDR3 has 16 residues. Germline V gives CDR1 MNHEY, CDR2 SVGEGT. The chain's CDR3 is CASSYSTDGGDYEQYF.